This TCR beta chain came from a study of siplizumab effects on memory and regulatory T cells (dated by TCRdb to about 2019). Regarding the research as a whole: The effect of the anti-CD2 antibody siplizumab on alloreactive T-cell subsets was examined in allogeneic mixed lymphocyte reactions constructed from human PBMCs. Results the study describes overall, beyond this receptor: Sequences below about 10^-5 frequency were poorly captured, so only a minor fraction of alloreactive clones could be mapped to unstimulated subsets. Siplizumab significantly reduced the cumulative frequency of alloreactive sequences traceable to unstimulated CD4+ memory T cells. The suppressive function of proliferating Tregs from siplizumab cultures was not functionally confirmed. About 75-95% of proliferating CD4+ or CD8+ clones could not be given a naive or memory phenotype. Greater diversity appeared to be present in unstimulated naive T cells than in memory T cells, and a substantial contribution to the alloresponse seemed to be made by naive cells. Of the alloreactive CD4+ clones that could be mapped, the Treg-derived share averaged about 67% with siplizumab compared with around 27% in control reactions.

Sorted unstimulated T cells and proliferating T cells recovered from mixed lymphocyte reactions underwent TCRbeta CDR3 sequencing. Fresh whole blood from some eleven HLA-typed healthy donors was used to isolate PBMCs. To map where alloreactive clones came from, CD4+ non-regulatory T cells in the unstimulated state were FACS-sorted. The CDR3 runs 13 residues from the cysteine to the phenylalanine. Solely the CDR3 DNA is kept, with 39 bases framed from the first base. CDR1 SGHTA and CDR2 FQGTGA are derived from the germline V gene. V is cut by 5 bases and J by 4 bases, and the space between the germline ends is 11 bases. As concerns this clone: What this receptor recognizes is not known. Qualities for individual bases were not recorded, and no much larger clone is one base off.

To prepare the library, the immunoSEQ multiplex PCR assay was applied. Each sample had about 10^5 TCR templates assayed by the deep sequencing platform. Genomic DNA extracted from sorted T cells was the material used for TCRbeta CDR3 sequencing. The authors' pipeline ran thus. The R programming language was used for the clonal analysis of the TCRbeta CDR3 data. Unstimulated samples were compared with post-reaction CFSE-low samples to define alloreactive CD4+ and CD8+ clones. By matching sequences to the repertoires of sorted unstimulated Treg and non-Treg cells, each alloreactive CD4+ clone was assigned a regulatory or non-regulatory origin. The clones in this table, taken by TCRdb from immuneACCESS, are in-frame only. Not every clone is retained; where verified, under half of the shortfall comes from an unresolved V gene, and the cause of the rest is unknown. That table gives V, J and clone size, and the DNA gave D and trimming. This sample comprises approximately 120,000 clones, over 85% of them detected only once. Together, the top ten hold over 0.15% of the sample.

The TCR originated in a human donor in good health. Specimen: non-Treg CD4+ T cells sorted from blood. The cell subset or site tag for this specimen amounts to: FACS-sorted unstimulated CD4+ non-regulatory T cells. The chain is made from TRBV7-3 and TRBJ1-1, with TRBD1 perhaps the D gene, on 5 matching bases. CDR3 reads: CASSAFGGTEAFF. The nucleotides are TGTGCCAGCAGCGCATTTGGGGGCACTGAAGCTTTCTTT.